The following is a T cell receptor (beta chain) sequence with its context. As yet, its antigen is unknown. The sample belongs to a study of cytomegalovirus exposure and HLA in healthy donors. Notes on the study in general: The classifier was said to identify cytomegalovirus status with high specificity and sensitivity.

The CDR3 contains 15 residues. The germline V gene has CDR1 WNHNN and CDR2 SYGVQD (reference sequence). The V gene lost 2 bases and the J gene lost 0 bases, with 10 bases spanning the gap. It was with 60 Vbeta and 13 Jbeta primers that the PCR ran. Method: immunoSEQ multiplex PCR; TCRdb's copy keeps in-frame clones and lacks some. The sample holds 130,000 to 150,000 clones, around 73% seen once. The V call is TRBV10-1, the J call TRBJ2-5; possible D gene TRBD2, 5 bases. The receptor was isolated from a human donor in good health. The sequenced sample was PBMCs. This CDR3 reads CASSERPGNQETQYF. The CDR3 DNA sequence: TGCGCCAGCAGTGAGCGACCGGGAAACCAAGAGACCCAGTACTTC.